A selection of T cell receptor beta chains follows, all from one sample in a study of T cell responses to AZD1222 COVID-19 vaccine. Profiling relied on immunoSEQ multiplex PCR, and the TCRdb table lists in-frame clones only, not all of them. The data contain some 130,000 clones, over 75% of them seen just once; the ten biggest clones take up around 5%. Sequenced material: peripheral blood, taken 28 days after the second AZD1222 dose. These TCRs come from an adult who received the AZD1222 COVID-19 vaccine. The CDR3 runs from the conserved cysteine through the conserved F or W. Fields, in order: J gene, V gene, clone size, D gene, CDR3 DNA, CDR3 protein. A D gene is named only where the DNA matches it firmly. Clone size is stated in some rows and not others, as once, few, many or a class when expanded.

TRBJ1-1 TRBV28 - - TGTGCCAGCACCCTGGGGGAGGATGAAGCTTTCTTT CASTLGEDEAFF
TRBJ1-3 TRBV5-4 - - TGTGCCAGCAGCTTGGGGGGACAAGGCGGGTACTCTGGAAACACCATATATTTT CASSLGGQGGYSGNTIYF
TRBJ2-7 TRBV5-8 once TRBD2 TGTGCCAGCAGTCTGGCGGGGGGTCGGCAGTACTTC CASSLAGGRQYF
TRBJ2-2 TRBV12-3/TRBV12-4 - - TGTGCCAGCAGTTACTACGGGGTCCTGTTTTTT CASSYYGVLFF
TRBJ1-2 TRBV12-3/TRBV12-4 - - TGTGCCAGCAGTCCACAGGGTCGGTATGGCTACACCTTC CASSPQGRYGYTF
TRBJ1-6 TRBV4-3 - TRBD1 TGCGCCAGCAGCCAAGTTTGGGACAGCCATAATTCACCCCTCCACTTT CASSQVWDSHNSPLHF
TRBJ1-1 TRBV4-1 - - TGCGCCAGCAGCCAAGATAGGCAGCTGAACACTGAAGCTTTCTTT CASSQDRQLNTEAFF
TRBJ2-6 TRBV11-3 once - TGTGCCAGCACCGCACAGGGAGGTTTCTCTGGGGCCAACGTCCTGACTTTC CASTAQGGFSGANVLTF
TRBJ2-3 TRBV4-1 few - TGCGCCAGCAGCCAAGAGCAGCCCCGGGATACGCAGTATTTT CASSQEQPRDTQYF
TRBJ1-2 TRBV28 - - TGTGCCAGCAGTATCATAGGGGATCTGATGGGCTATGGCTACACCTTC CASSIIGDLMGYGYTF
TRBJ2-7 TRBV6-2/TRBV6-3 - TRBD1 TGTGCCAGCAGTTACATGGGACAGGTAACCGAGCAGTACTTC CASSYMGQVTEQYF
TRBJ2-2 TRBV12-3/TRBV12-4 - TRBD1 TGTGCCAGCAGTTCCGGACAGGCCGGGGAGCTGTTTTTT CASSSGQAGELFF
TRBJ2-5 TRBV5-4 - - TGTGCCAGCAGCCCGCAGGGGGGAAGGGAGACCCAGTACTTC CASSPQGGRETQYF
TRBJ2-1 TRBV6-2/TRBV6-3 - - TGTGCCAGCAGTCCCCGGGGTGAGCAGTTCTTC CASSPRGEQFF
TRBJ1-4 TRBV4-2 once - TGTGCCAGCAGCCAAGTTATGGCAGATAATGAAAAACTGTTTTTT CASSQVMADNEKLFF
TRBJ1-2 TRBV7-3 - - TGTGCCAGCAGCCCCAGGGAGGGCAACTATGGCTACACCTTC CASSPREGNYGYTF
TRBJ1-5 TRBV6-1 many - TGTGCCAGCAGTTCCCCGGGGGTTAACCAGCCCCAGCATTTT CASSSPGVNQPQHF
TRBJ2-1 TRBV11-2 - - TGTGCCAGCAGCTTTGGGCAGGGACACTACAATGAGCAGTTCTTC CASSFGQGHYNEQFF
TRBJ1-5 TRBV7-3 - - TGTGCCAGCAGCGAAAATTATCGGGGGAAGAGCAATCAGCCCCAGCATTTT CASSENYRGKSNQPQHF
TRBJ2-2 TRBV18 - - TGTGCCAGCTCACCGCGGGAAACCGGGGAGCTGTTTTTT CASSPRETGELFF
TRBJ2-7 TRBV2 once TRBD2 TGTGCCAGCACCAGACTAGCGGGGGGGCCCTACGAGCAGTACTTC CASTRLAGGPYEQYF
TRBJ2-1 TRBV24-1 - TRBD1 TGTGCCACCAGTGACCGAAACAGGGGGTACAATGAGCAGTTCTTC CATSDRNRGYNEQFF
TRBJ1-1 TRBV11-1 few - TGTGCCAGCAGCTTCCGAGAGGGCCCTGAAGCTTTCTTT CASSFREGPEAFF
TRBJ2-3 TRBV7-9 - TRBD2 TGTGCCAGCAACAGCGGGAGGGTCTCAGATACGCAGTATTTT CASNSGRVSDTQYF
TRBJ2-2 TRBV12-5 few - TGTGCTAGTGGTTTGGCCTTTGTGAACACCGGGGAGCTGTTTTTT CASGLAFVNTGELFF
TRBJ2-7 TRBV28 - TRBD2 TGTGCCAGCAGCTCGGGGGGGCGCGTCGAGCAGTACTTC CASSSGGRVEQYF
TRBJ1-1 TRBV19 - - TGTGCCAGTAGCCTGTCGGGGAGGGCTGAAGCTTTCTTT CASSLSGRAEAFF
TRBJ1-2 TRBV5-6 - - TGTGCCAGCAGCTTGGGGGTTCCGCGCCTTTATGGCTACACCTTC CASSLGVPRLYGYTF
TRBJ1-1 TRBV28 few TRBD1 TGTGCCAGCAGTCGCACGGGACAGACGAACACTGAAGCTTTCTTT CASSRTGQTNTEAFF
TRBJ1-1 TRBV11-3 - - TGTGCCAGCAGCTTAGATCCCGGGACACTTGAAGCTTTCTTT CASSLDPGTLEAFF
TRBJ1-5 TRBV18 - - TGTGCCAGCTCACCAACGGACAATCAGCCCCAGCATTTT CASSPTDNQPQHF
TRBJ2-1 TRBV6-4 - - TGTGCCAGCAGTGCAAGTACCAGCTCCTACAATGAGCAGTTCTTC CASSASTSSYNEQFF
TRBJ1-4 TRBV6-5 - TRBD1 TGTGCCAGCAGTCTCAGGGGGACAGGGGTAGAAAAACTGTTTTTT CASSLRGTGVEKLFF
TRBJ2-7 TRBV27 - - TGTGCCAGCAGTTGGGCAGGGCCTCCTTGGGAGCAGTACTTC CASSWAGPPWEQYF
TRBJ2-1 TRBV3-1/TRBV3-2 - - TGTGCCAGCAGCCGACGGGACTTTCTCTCCTACAATGAGCAGTTCTTC CASSRRDFLSYNEQFF
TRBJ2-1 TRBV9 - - TGTGCCAGCAGCGTAGCGGGGAGGTCAAGCAATGAGCAGTTCTTC CASSVAGRSSNEQFF
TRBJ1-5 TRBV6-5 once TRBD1 TGTGCCAGCAGCCCGGACAGGGTCCAGCCCCAGCATTTT CASSPDRVQPQHF
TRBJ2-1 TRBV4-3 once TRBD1 TGCGCCAGCAGTCCCGGGACAGGGGGCCTGGGGTTCTTC CASSPGTGGLGFF
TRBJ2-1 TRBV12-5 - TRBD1 TGTGCTAGTGCCAACCGGGACAGGGGGAGGAGTGAGCAGTTCTTC CASANRDRGRSEQFF
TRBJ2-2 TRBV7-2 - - TGTGCCAGCAGCTTGTCGGCGCAGGGCGCGAGAACCGGGGAGCTGTTTTTT CASSLSAQGARTGELFF
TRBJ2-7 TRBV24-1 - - TGTGCCACCTCCTCTCGGGCAGGTCTTTCCTACGAGCAGTACTTC CATSSRAGLSYEQYF
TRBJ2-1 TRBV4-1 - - TGCGCCAGCAGCCAAGAGCAGAGCTCCTACAATGAGCAGTTCTTC CASSQEQSSYNEQFF
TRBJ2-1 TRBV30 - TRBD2 TGTGCCTGGGAGACTAGCGGGAGTTCTCTCTTC CAWETSGSSLF
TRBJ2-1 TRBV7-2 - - TGTGCCAGCAGCTTAGCCAGGTGGGGAAGTTCCTACAATGAGCAGTTCTTC CASSLARWGSSYNEQFF
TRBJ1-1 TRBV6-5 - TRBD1 TGTGCCAGCAGCTATGACGCGGACAGGGGGCAAGCTTTCTTT CASSYDADRGQAFF
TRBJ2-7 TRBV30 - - TGTGCCTGGAGCGGAAACTACGAGCAGTACTTC CAWSGNYEQYF
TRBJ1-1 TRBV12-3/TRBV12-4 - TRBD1 TGTGCCAGCAGCGACAGGGTGAACACTGAAGCTTTCTTT CASSDRVNTEAFF
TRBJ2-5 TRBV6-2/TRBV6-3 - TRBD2 TGTGCCAGCAGCCCCGGGACTAGCATTTCGCGAGAGACCCAGTACTTC CASSPGTSISRETQYF
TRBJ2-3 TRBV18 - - TGTGCCAGCTCACCGGTAGGAAACGCAGATACGCAGTATTTT CASSPVGNADTQYF